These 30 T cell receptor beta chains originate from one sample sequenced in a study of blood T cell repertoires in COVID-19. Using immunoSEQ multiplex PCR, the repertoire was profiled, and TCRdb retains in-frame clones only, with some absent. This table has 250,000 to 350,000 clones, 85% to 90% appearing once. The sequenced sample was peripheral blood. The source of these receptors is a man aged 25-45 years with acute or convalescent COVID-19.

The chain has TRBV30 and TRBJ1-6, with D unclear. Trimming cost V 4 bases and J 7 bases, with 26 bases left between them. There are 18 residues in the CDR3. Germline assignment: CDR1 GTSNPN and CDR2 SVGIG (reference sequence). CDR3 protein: CAWINPSSGALRNSPLHF. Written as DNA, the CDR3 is TGTGCCTGGATTAATCCAAGTTCGGGAGCTCTCCGGAATTCACCCCTCCACTTT.

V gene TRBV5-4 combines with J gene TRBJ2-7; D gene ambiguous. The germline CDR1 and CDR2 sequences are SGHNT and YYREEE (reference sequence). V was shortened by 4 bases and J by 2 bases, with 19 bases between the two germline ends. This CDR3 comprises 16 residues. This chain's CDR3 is CASSPEPRPGTYEQYF. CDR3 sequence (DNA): TGTGCCAGCAGCCCCGAACCGCGACCGGGTACCTACGAGCAGTACTTC. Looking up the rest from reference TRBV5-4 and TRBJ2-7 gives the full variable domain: ETGVTQSPTHLIKTRGQQVTLRCSSQSGHNTVSWYQQALGQGPQFIFQYYREEENGRGNFPPRFSGLQFPNYSSELNVNALELDDSALYLCASSPEPRPGTYEQYFGPGTRLTVT.

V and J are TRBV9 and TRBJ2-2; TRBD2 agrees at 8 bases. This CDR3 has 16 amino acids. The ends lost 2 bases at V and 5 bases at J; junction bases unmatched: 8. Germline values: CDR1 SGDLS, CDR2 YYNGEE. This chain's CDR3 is CASSVWSSGGTGELFF. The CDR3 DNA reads TGTGCCAGCAGCGTTTGGTCCAGCGGGGGAACCGGGGAGCTGTTTTTT. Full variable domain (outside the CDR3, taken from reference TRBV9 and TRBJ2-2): DSGVTQTPKHLITATGQRVTLRCSPRSGDLSVYWYQQSLDQGLQFLIQYYNGEERAKGNILERFSAQQFPDLHSELNLSSLELGDSALYFCASSVWSSGGTGELFFGEGSRLTVL.

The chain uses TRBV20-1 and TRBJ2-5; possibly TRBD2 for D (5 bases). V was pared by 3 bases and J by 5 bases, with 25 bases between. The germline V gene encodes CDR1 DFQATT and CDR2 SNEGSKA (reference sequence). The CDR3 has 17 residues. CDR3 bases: TGCAGTGCTAGTCTCCCAGTCGCGGGTGTTTACGGGGAGACCCAGTACTTC. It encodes CSASLPVAGVYGETQYF.

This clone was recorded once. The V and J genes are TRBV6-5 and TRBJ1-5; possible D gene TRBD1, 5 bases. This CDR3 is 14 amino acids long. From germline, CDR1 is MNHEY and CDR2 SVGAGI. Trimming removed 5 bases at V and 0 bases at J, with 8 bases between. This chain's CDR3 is CASSQGLSNQPQHF. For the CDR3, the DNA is TGTGCCAGCAGTCAGGGACTTAGCAATCAGCCCCAGCATTTT.

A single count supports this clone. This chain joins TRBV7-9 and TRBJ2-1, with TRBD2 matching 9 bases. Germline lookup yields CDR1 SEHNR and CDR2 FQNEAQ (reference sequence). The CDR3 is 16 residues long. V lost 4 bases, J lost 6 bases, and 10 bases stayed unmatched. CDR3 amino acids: CASSSPASGISNEQFF. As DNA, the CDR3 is TGTGCCAGCAGCTCCCCGGCTAGCGGGATTAGCAATGAGCAGTTCTTC.

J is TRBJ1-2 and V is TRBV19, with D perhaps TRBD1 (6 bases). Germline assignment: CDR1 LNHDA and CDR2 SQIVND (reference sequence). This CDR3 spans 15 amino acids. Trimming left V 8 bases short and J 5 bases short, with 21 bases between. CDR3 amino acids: CASSLNPTGGYGYTF. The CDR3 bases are TGTGCCAGTTCCTTGAATCCGACAGGAGGATATGGCTACACCTTC.

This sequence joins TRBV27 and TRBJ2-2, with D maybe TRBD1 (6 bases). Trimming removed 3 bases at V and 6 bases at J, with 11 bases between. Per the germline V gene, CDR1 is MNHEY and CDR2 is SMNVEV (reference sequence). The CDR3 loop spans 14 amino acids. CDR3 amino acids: CASSFRGRAGELFF. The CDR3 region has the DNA TGTGCCAGCAGTTTCAGGGGTCGGGCCGGGGAGCTGTTTTTT.

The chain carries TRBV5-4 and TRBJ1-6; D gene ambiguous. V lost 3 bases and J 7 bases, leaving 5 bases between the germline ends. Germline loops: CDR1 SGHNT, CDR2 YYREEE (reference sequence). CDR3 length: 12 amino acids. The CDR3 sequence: CASSSVNSPLHF. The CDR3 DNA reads TGTGCCAGCAGCTCCGTGAATTCACCCCTCCACTTT.

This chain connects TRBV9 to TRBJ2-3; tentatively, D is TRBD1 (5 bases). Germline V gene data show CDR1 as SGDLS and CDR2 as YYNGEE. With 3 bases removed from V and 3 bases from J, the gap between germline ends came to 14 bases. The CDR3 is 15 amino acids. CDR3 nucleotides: TGTGCCAGCAGCGGGGGCGGCGGTTGGACAGATACGCAGTATTTT. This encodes CASSGGGGWTDTQYF. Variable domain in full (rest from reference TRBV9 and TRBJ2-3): DSGVTQTPKHLITATGQRVTLRCSPRSGDLSVYWYQQSLDQGLQFLIQYYNGEERAKGNILERFSAQQFPDLHSELNLSSLELGDSALYFCASSGGGGWTDTQYFGPGTRLTVL.

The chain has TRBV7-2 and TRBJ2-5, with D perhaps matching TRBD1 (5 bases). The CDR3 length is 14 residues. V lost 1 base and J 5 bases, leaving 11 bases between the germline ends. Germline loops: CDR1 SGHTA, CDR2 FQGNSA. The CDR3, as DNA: TGTGCCAGCAGCTTAGGGGGCTTGGGGGAGACCCAGTACTTC. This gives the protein CASSLGGLGETQYF.

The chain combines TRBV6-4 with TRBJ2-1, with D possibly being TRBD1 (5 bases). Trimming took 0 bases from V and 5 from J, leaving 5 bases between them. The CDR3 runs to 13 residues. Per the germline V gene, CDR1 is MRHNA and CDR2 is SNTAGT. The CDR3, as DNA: TGTGCCAGCAGTGACTCGGACAACAATGAGCAGTTCTTC. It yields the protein CASSDSDNNEQFF.

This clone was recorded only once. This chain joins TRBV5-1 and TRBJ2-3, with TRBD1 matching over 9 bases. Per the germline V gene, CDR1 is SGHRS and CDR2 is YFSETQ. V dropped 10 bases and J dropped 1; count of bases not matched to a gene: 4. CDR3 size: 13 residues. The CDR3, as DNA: TGCGCCTCGTGGACAGGGGGCACAGATACGCAGTATTTT. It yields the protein CASWTGGTDTQYF.

In DNA, the CDR3 is TGTGCCAGCAGTTTAAGACAGAACTATGGCTACACCTTC. This gives the protein CASSLRQNYGYTF. The chain uses TRBV28 and TRBJ1-2, with a weak D call TRBD1 (5 bases). With 2 bases removed from V and 2 bases from J, the gap between germline ends came to 6 bases. CDR1 MDHEN and CDR2 SYDVKM come from the germline V gene. The CDR3 length is 13 residues.

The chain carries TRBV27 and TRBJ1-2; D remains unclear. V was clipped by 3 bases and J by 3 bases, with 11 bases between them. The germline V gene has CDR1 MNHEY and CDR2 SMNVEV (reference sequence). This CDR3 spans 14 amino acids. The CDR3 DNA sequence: TGTGCCAGCAGTTTTTCTTACGGGGACTATGGCTACACCTTC. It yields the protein CASSFSYGDYGYTF.

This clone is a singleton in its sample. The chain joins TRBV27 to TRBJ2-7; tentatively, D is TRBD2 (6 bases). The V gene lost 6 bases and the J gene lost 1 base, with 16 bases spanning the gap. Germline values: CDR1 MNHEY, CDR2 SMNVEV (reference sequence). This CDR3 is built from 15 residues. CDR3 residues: CASRSGSGDSYEQYF. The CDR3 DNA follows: TGTGCCAGCAGATCCGGTAGCGGAGATTCCTACGAGCAGTACTTC.

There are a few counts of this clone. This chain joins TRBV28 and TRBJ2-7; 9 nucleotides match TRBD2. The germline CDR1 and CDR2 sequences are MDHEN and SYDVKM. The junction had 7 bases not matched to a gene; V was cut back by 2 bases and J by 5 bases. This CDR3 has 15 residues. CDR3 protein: CASSLGTSIPNEQYF. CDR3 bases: TGTGCCAGCAGTTTAGGGACTAGCATTCCCAACGAGCAGTACTTC.

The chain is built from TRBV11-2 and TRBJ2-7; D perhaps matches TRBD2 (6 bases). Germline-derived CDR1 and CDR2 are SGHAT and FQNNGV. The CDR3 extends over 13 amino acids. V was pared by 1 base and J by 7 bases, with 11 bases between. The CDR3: CASSLGGGTEQYF. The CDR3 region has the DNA TGTGCCAGCAGCTTAGGTGGCGGGACTGAGCAGTACTTC.

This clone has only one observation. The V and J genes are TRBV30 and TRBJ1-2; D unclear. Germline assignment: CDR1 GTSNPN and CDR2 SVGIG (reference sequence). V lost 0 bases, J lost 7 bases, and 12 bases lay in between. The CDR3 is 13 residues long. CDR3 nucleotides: TGTGCCTGGAGTGTACAGCCTAAAGGTGGCTACACCTTC. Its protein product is CAWSVQPKGGYTF.

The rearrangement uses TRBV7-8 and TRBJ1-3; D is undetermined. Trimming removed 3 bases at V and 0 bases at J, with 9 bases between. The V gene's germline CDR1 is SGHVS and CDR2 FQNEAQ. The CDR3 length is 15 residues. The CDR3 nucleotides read TGTGCCAGCAGCTTCGGGTCTCCCTCTGGAAACACCATATATTTT. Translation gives CASSFGSPSGNTIYF.

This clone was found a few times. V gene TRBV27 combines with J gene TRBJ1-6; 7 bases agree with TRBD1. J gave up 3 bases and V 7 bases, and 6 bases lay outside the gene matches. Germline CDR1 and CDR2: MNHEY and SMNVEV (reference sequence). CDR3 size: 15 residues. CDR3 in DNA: TGTGCCAGCACCAAAGGGACAGTCTATAATTCACCCCTCCACTTT. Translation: CASTKGTVYNSPLHF.

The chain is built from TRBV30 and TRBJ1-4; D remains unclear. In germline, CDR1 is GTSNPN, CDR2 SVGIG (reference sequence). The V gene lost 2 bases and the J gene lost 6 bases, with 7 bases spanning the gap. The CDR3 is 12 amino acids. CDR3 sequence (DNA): TGTGCCTGGAGTTTTTCGTATGAAAAACTGTTTTTT. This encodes CAWSFSYEKLFF.

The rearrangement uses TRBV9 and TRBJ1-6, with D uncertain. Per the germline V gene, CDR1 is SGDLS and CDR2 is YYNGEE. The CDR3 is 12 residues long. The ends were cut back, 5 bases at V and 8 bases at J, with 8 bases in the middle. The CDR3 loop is CASSSLDSPLHF. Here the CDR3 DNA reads TGTGCCAGCAGTTCCCTAGATTCACCCCTCCACTTT.

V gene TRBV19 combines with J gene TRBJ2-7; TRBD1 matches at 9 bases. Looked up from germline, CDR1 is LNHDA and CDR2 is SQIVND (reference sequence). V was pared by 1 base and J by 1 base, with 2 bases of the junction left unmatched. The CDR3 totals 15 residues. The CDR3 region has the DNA TGTGCCAGTAGTATAGCCGGGACAGGGTCCTACGAGCAGTACTTC. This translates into CASSIAGTGSYEQYF. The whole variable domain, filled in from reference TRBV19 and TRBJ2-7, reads DGGITQSPKYLFRKEGQNVTLSCEQNLNHDAMYWYRQDPGQGLRLIYYSQIVNDFQKGDIAEGYSVSREKKESFPLTVTSAQKNPTAFYLCASSIAGTGSYEQYFGPGTRLTVT.

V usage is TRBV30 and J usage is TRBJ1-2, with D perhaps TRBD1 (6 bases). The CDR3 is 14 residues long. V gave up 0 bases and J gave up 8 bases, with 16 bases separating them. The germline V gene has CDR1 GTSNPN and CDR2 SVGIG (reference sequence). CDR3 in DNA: TGTGCCTGGAGTGTATCGGGGGGCGCGGGAGGCTACACCTTC. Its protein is CAWSVSGGAGGYTF.

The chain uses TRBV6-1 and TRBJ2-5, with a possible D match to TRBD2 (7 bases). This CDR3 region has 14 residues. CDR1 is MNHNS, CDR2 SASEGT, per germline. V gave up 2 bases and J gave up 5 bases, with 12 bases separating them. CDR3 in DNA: TGTGCCAGCAGTGAAAGGGGGGGGAGGGAGACCCAGTACTTC. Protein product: CASSERGGRETQYF.

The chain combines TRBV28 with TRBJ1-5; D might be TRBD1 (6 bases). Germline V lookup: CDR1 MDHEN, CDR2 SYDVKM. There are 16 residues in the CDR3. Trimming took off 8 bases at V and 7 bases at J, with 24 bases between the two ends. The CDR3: CASSSPGQAPGQPQHF. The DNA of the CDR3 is TGTGCCAGCTCTTCTCCGGGACAAGCCCCGGGACAGCCCCAGCATTTT.

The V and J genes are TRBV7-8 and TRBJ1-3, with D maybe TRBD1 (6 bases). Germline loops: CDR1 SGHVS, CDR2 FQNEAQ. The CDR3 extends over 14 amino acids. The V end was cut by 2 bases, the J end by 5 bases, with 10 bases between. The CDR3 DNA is TGTGCCAGCAGCTTAACAGGGCCGCGAAACACCATATATTTT. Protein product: CASSLTGPRNTIYF.

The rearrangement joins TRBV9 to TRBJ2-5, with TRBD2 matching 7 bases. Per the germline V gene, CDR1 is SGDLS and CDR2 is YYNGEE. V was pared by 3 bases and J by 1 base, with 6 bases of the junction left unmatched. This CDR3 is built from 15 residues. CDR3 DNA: TGTGCCAGCAGCGCTTCAGGGAGGGGCCAAGAGACCCAGTACTTC. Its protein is CASSASGRGQETQYF.

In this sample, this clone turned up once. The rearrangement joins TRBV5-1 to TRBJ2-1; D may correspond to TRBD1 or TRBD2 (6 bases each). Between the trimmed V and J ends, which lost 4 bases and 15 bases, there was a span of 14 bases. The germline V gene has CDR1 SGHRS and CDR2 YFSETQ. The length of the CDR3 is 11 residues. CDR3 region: CASSMEGVVFF. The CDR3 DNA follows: TGCGCCAGCAGCATGGAGGGGGTAGTGTTCTTC.